This record covers a single T cell receptor beta chain. In the original workflow: Estimated nucleated cell counts came from reference gene primer amplification. The repertoire was sequenced with immunoSEQ multiplex PCR; TCRdb's copy has only in-frame clones and lacks some. That table gives V, J and clone size, and the DNA gave D and trimming. This sample has around 140,000 clones, with approximately 90% found just once. These data belong to a study of blood T cell repertoires in COVID-19. Study context: Samples taken during acute and convalescent COVID-19 were collected in the United States, Italy and Spain.

CDR1 and CDR2 (germline): SQVTM, ANQGSEA. V was pared by 4 bases and J by 3 bases, with 0 bases of the junction left unmatched. CDR3 length: 12 residues. The origin of this receptor is a young man with COVID-19, enrolled during active disease. The sequenced material came from peripheral blood. The chain employs TRBV29-1 and TRBJ2-7; 10 bases line up with TRBD1. As DNA, the CDR3 is TGCAGCGTTGGGACAGGGGGCTACGAGCAGTACTTC. This codes for CSVGTGGYEQYF.